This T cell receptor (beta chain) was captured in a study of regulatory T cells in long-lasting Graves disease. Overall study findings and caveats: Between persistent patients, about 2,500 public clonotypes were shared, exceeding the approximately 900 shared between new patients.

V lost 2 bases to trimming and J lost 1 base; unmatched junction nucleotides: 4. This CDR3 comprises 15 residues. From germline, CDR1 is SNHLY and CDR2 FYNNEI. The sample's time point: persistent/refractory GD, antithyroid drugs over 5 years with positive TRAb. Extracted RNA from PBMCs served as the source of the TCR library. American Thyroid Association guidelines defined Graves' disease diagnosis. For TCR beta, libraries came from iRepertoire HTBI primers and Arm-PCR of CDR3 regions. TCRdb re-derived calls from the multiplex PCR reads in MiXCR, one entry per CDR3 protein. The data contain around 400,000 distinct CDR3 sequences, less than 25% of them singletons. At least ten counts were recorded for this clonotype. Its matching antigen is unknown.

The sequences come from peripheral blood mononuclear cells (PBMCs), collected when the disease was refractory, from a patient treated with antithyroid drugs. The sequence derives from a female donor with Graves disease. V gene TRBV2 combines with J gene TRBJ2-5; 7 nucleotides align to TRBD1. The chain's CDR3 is CASSETGTAQETQYF. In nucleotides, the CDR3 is TGTGCCAGCAGTGAAACTGGGACAGCCCAAGAGACCCAGTACTTC.